The 17 T cell receptor beta chains reported below all come from one sample, sequenced in a study of cytomegalovirus exposure and HLA in healthy donors. Vbeta (60) and Jbeta (13) primers were used in the PCR. Measured with immunoSEQ multiplex PCR; TCRdb has only the in-frame clones, and not every one. The sample consists of some 130,000 clones, roughly 78% of them appearing once. Sequencing was performed on PBMCs. The receptor source for this set is a young man in good health.

This sequence joins TRBV10-3 and TRBJ2-7, with 10 bases that match TRBD2. This CDR3 spans 13 amino acids. In germline, CDR1 is ENHRY, CDR2 SYGVKD. Trimming took 8 bases from V and 5 from J; bases not matched to a gene: 6. CDR3 in amino acids: CAISSGSENEQYF. The CDR3 nucleotides are TGTGCCATCTCTAGCGGGAGCGAGAACGAGCAGTACTTC.

This clone was seen a single time. The chain joins TRBV4-1 to TRBJ2-1, with 9 bases matching TRBD2. The junction had 7 bases not matched to a gene; V was cut back by 1 base and J by 9 bases. CDR1 is MGHRA and CDR2 is YSYEKL in the germline V gene. This CDR3 has 15 residues. CDR3 bases: TGCGCCAGCAGCCAAGGCCCGCGGGAGGGGGTTGAGCAGTTCTTC. Translated: CASSQGPREGVEQFF.

This clone was observed a few times. The chain recombines TRBV7-6 with TRBJ1-1; D gene unclear. The CDR3 is 12 amino acids. V shed 7 bases and J shed 3 bases, with 9 bases lying between them. Germline lookup yields CDR1 SGHVS and CDR2 FNYEAQ. The DNA for the CDR3 is TGTGCCAGCATGAGGGCGGACACTGAAGCTTTCTTT. Amino acid sequence: CASMRADTEAFF.

The chain uses TRBV9 and TRBJ2-1; 12 bases agree with TRBD2. Germline CDR1 SGDLS, CDR2 YYNGEE. This CDR3 region has 18 residues. V was clipped by 3 bases and J by 8 bases; unmatched bases: 15. This chain's CDR3 is CASSGGGPSGRAVHEQFF. The CDR3 DNA reads as TGTGCCAGCAGCGGAGGAGGACCTAGCGGGAGGGCCGTTCATGAGCAGTTCTTC.

The table lists this clone with a count of one. This chain links TRBV10-3 with TRBJ2-4; 9 nucleotides agree with TRBD2. The CDR3 covers 20 residues. The V gene's germline CDR1 is ENHRY and CDR2 SYGVKD. With V trimmed by 3 bases and J by 0 bases, 15 bases remained unmatched. The CDR3: CAISDPSPASGMLAKNIQYF. In DNA, the CDR3 is TGTGCCATCAGTGACCCCTCCCCGGCTAGCGGGATGCTAGCCAAAAACATTCAGTACTTC.

This clone was counted a single time. CDR3 coding DNA: TGTGCCAGCTCACCCGGACAGGGGTGGAATGAGCAGTTCTTC. Its translation is CASSPGQGWNEQFF. The V and J genes are TRBV18 and TRBJ2-1; 9 bases match TRBD1. The CDR3 length is 14 residues. The junction had 4 bases not matched to a gene; V was cut back by 3 bases and J by 7 bases. CDR1 is KGHSH, CDR2 LQKENI, per germline.

The chain uses TRBV27 and TRBJ2-1; 9 bases map to TRBD2. The CDR3 has 15 residues. Germline CDR1 reads MNHEY; CDR2 reads SMNVEV (reference sequence). The trim removed 0 bases at V and 8 bases at J, leaving 5 bases unmatched. The CDR3 DNA sequence: TGTGCCAGCAGTTTATCTAGCGGGAGTTGGTATGAGCAGTTCTTC. Protein: CASSLSSGSWYEQFF.

The V and J genes are TRBV5-8 and TRBJ2-7; a possible D gene is TRBD2 (5 bases). Deletions cut 2 bases from V and 3 bases from J, with 6 bases between. The CDR3 is made up of 12 amino acids. Germline loops: CDR1 SGHTS, CDR2 YDEGEE. CDR3 sequence reads: CASSFRGYEQYF. CDR3 DNA: TGTGCCAGCAGCTTCCGGGGCTACGAGCAGTACTTC. The full variable domain, its missing parts supplied by reference TRBV5-8 and TRBJ2-7, is EAGVTQSPTHLIKTRGQQATLRCSPISGHTSVYWYQQALGLGLQFLLWYDEGEERNRGNFPPRFSGRQFPNYSSELNVNALELEDSALYLCASSFRGYEQYFGPGTRLTVT.

J is TRBJ2-5 and V is TRBV15; 8 bases are shared with TRBD1. The trim removed 3 bases at V and 0 bases at J, leaving 6 bases unmatched. Germline V gene lookup returns CDR1 LNHNV and CDR2 YYDKDF (reference sequence). CDR3 length: 16 residues. DNA for the CDR3: TGTGCCACCAGCAGGGGACAGGCCGGGTACCAAGAGACCCAGTACTTC. Translation: CATSRGQAGYQETQYF.

This clone has more than one count but fewer than ten. The genes are TRBV30 and TRBJ1-3, with D possibly being TRBD1 (5 bases). Germline-derived CDR1 and CDR2 are GTSNPN and SVGIG (reference sequence). There are 15 residues in the CDR3. V lost 5 bases to trimming and J lost 0 bases, with 14 bases between them. CDR3 in amino acids: CAWYRTGRSGNTIYF. The CDR3 DNA reads as TGTGCCTGGTACCGAACAGGCCGCTCTGGAAACACCATATATTTT. Supplemented by reference TRBV30 and TRBJ1-3, the full variable domain reads SQTIHQWPATLVQPVGSPLSLECTVEGTSNPNLYWYRQAAGRGLQLLFYSVGIGQISSEVPQNLSASRPQDRQFILSSKKLLLSDSGFYLCAWYRTGRSGNTIYFGEGSWLTVV.

The V gene is TRBV5-6, the J gene TRBJ2-5; 7 nucleotides match TRBD1. The J segment lost 9 bases and the V segment lost 6 bases, leaving 17 bases of the junction unmatched. The CDR3 length is 15 residues. Germline CDR1 reads SGHDT; CDR2 reads YYEEEE. CDR3 residues: CASITARGLPGSQYF. CDR3 coding DNA: TGTGCCAGCATCACCGCGAGGGGGCTCCCCGGGTCCCAGTACTTC.

The genes are TRBV4-1 and TRBJ1-5, with D unresolved. CDR1 and CDR2 from the germline V gene are MGHRA and YSYEKL. This CDR3 has 16 amino acids. V was clipped by 4 bases and J by 1 base, with 14 bases between them. CDR3 in amino acids: CASSPRRLASNQPQHF. As DNA, the CDR3 is TGCGCCAGCAGCCCGCGGCGGCTAGCGAGCAATCAGCCCCAGCATTTT.

The genes are TRBV19 and TRBJ2-2, with D maybe TRBD1 (5 bases). The CDR3 has 14 residues. V shed 9 bases and J shed 1 base, with 12 bases lying between them. Germline V gene data show CDR1 as LNHDA and CDR2 as SQIVND (reference sequence). In nucleotides, the CDR3 is TGTGCCAGCCAGGGCATCCAGAACACCGGGGAGCTGTTTTTT. This codes for CASQGIQNTGELFF.

Details on this clone: The sample carries other DNA sequences with the same CDR3. J is TRBJ1-5 and V is TRBV7-6, with D maybe TRBD1 (5 bases). V lost 1 base and J lost 2, with 6 bases in between. Per germline, CDR1 SGHVS and CDR2 FNYEAQ. The CDR3 extends over 14 amino acids. The CDR3 loop is CASSLGGGNQPQHF. The CDR3, as DNA: TGTGCCAGCAGCTTAGGGGGGGGCAATCAGCCCCAGCATTTT.

The chain uses TRBV6-5 and TRBJ2-1; D may be TRBD2 (5 bases). The CDR3 sequence is 13 residues long. Germline values: CDR1 MNHEY, CDR2 SVGAGI. V lost 5 bases, J lost 16 bases, and 21 bases lay in between. CDR3 sequence: CASSDPATSLIFF. The CDR3 nucleotides are TGTGCCAGCAGTGACCCCGCCACTAGTTTGATTTTCTTC.

The chain joins TRBV14 to TRBJ2-3, with 7 positions matching TRBD2. Germline CDR1 SGHDN, CDR2 FVKESK. The CDR3 is 16 amino acids. Trimming at V came to 1 base and at J to 3 bases, leaving 7 bases not matched to a gene. The CDR3 here is CASSQGTSFRTDTQYF. The CDR3 nucleotides read TGTGCCAGCAGCCAAGGGACTAGTTTCAGAACAGATACGCAGTATTTT. Based on the CDR3 plus reference TRBV14 and TRBJ2-3, the full variable domain is EAGVTQFPSHSVIEKGQTVTLRCDPISGHDNLYWYRRVMGKEIKFLLHFVKESKQDESGMPNNRFLAERTGGTYSTLKVQPAELEDSGVYFCASSQGTSFRTDTQYFGPGTRLTVL.

This chain links TRBV2 with TRBJ2-3; D may be TRBD2 (6 bases). CDR1 SNHLY and CDR2 FYNNEI come from the germline V gene. V was trimmed by 4 bases and J by 8 bases, leaving 10 bases between them. The CDR3 length is 12 residues. In nucleotides, the CDR3 is TGTGCCAGCAGTGCCGGAGGGAGTACGCAGTATTTT. As protein: CASSAGGSTQYF. The full variable domain, completed using reference TRBV2 and TRBJ2-3, is EPEVTQTPSHQVTQMGQEVILRCVPISNHLYFYWYRQILGQKVEFLVSFYNNEISEKSEIFDDQFSVERPDGSNFTLKIRSTKLEDSAMYFCASSAGGSTQYFGPGTRLTVL.